The 12 T cell receptor beta chains given below trace back to one sample, sequenced in a study of molecular identifiers for immune sequencing clone quantification. TCRdb redid the calling of the PCR reads with MiXCR, one entry per CDR3 protein. The profile shows about 100,000 distinct CDR3 sequences, 36% of them singletons. Input material: naive CD8+ T cells from blood, with Jurkat cell RNA spiked in. Stated subset: FACS-sorted CD8+CD4-CCR7+CD45RA+ naive T cells. The receptor set was obtained from a human donor in good health. Some libraries in this study had Jurkat cell RNA spiked in.

This clonotype occurred once. One end of the junction does not line up with germline, which may come from a read error. The chain recombines TRBV27 with TRBJ2-3; TRBD2 matches 7 bases. CDR1 MNHEY and CDR2 SMNVEV come from the germline V gene (reference sequence). This CDR3 contains 20 residues. This CDR3 reads CASRPWAVAGVRPSTATQYF. The CDR3 DNA reads TGTGCCAGCAGACCATGGGCGGTCGCGGGAGTTCGGCCTAGCACAGCTACGCAGTATTTT.

This clonotype was observed at least ten times. V usage is TRBV12-3 or TRBV12-4 and J usage is TRBJ2-1; tentative D call: TRBD1 (5 bases). The CDR3 extends over 15 amino acids. Trimming left V 1 base short and J 3 bases short, with 10 bases between. The CDR3 DNA sequence: TGTGCCAGCAGTTTAGTAGCCAGGGACTACAATGAGCAGTTCTTC. This sequence encodes CASSLVARDYNEQFF.

As concerns this clonotype: The final CDR3 position lacks the conserved phenylalanine or tryptophan, pointing to a likely read error. The DNA is left out, because the CDR3 cannot be placed on it with certainty; the CDR3 is given as TCRdb lists it. This chain joins TRBV2 and TRBJ2-5; the DNA was not compared with TRBD1, the D call given in the table. The CDR3 is 13 amino acids long, termini counted. CDR1 is SNHLY, CDR2 FYNNEI, per germline. CDR3 in amino acids: CASDTGLQETQSY.

This clonotype was detected ten times or more. V and J are TRBV28 and TRBJ2-7; D possibly matches TRBD1 or TRBD2 (5 bases each). V lost 6 bases to trimming and J lost 1 base, with 19 bases between them. The CDR3 is 16 residues long. Looked up from germline, CDR1 is MDHEN and CDR2 is SYDVKM. CDR3 region: CASSSPLGVESYEQYF. The DNA for the CDR3 is TGTGCCAGCAGCAGCCCCTTGGGGGTAGAGTCCTACGAGCAGTACTTC.

The chain combines TRBV5-1 with TRBJ2-7; 7 bases are shared with TRBD1. The CDR3 loop spans 13 amino acids. Per germline, CDR1 SGHRS and CDR2 YFSETQ. V lost 4 bases and J lost 6; bases outside the gene matches: 7. CDR3 DNA: TGCGCCAGCAGCACCACGACAGGGTCCGAGCAGTACTTC. Translated: CASSTTTGSEQYF.

This clonotype was detected only a few times. The V and J genes are TRBV9 and TRBJ2-3; the D is unclear. The CDR3 is 14 residues long. The germline CDR1 and CDR2 sequences are SGDLS and YYNGEE. Trimming left V 6 bases short and J 0 bases short, with 11 bases between. CDR3 sequence reads: CASTPPMSTDTQYF. In nucleotides, the CDR3 is TGTGCCAGCACCCCGCCTATGAGCACAGATACGCAGTATTTT.

The V and J genes are TRBV10-1 and TRBJ2-1; 9 bases map to TRBD1. Trimming cost V 6 bases and J 7 bases; bases outside gene matches: 10. The CDR3 runs to 15 residues. CDR1 is WNHNN and CDR2 is SYGVQD in the germline V gene (reference sequence). The CDR3 DNA sequence: TGCGCCAGCAGCGTCGGTCCCGGGACAGGGAATGAGCAGTTCTTC. This sequence encodes CASSVGPGTGNEQFF.

There are a few counts of this clonotype. V is TRBV13 and J is TRBJ2-3; perhaps TRBD2 as D (5 bases). The germline gives CDR1 PRHDT, CDR2 FYEKMQ (reference sequence). CDR3 length: 17 residues. V shed 5 bases and J shed 2 bases, with 20 bases lying between them. CDR3 loop: CASSNPSSGKNTDTQYF. The CDR3 DNA reads as TGTGCCAGCAGCAACCCTTCGAGCGGAAAGAACACAGATACGCAGTATTTT.

In its sample, this clonotype was seen many times. The chain employs TRBV7-8 and TRBJ2-7, with TRBD2 matching over 11 bases. The V gene end was trimmed by 6 bases and the J gene end by 1 base; junction bases not matched to a gene: 5. The CDR3 spans 15 residues. Per the germline V gene, CDR1 is SGHVS and CDR2 is FQNEAQ. The CDR3 bases are TGTGCCAGCAGTCCGGGACTAGCGGTTTCCTACGAGCAGTACTTC. This translates into CASSPGLAVSYEQYF.

The rearrangement joins TRBV6-2 or TRBV6-3 to TRBJ2-7; a weak D match, TRBD1 (5 bases). The germline V and J ends were trimmed by 8 bases and 6 bases, with 17 bases remaining between them. CDR3 length: 13 amino acids. Germline CDR1 reads MNHEY; CDR2 reads SVGEGT. CDR3 in amino acids: CASGFLWGFEQYF. The CDR3 region has the DNA TGTGCCAGCGGTTTTTTGTGGGGCTTCGAGCAGTACTTC.

This clonotype was seen a handful of times. V is TRBV13 and J is TRBJ2-2, with 7 bases identical to TRBD1. The length of the CDR3 is 15 residues. V dropped 10 bases and J dropped 10; count of bases not matched to a gene: 18. Germline values: CDR1 PRHDT, CDR2 FYEKMQ (reference sequence). CDR3 DNA: TGTGCCACCACGTTTCGGACAGGCGATTTAGTGGAGCTGTTTTTT. Its protein is CATTFRTGDLVELFF.

The V call is TRBV5-1, the J call TRBJ2-7; D gene ambiguous. V was trimmed by 4 bases and J by 6 bases, leaving 17 bases between them. CDR3 length: 14 amino acids. Germline CDR1 is SGHRS and CDR2 is YFSETQ. The CDR3 DNA sequence: TGCGCCAGCAGCCTGGCGGACCGCACCTGCGAGCAGTACTTC. Its translation is CASSLADRTCEQYF.